These T cell receptor beta chains were read from a single sample in a study of T cell repertoires in cytomegalovirus infection. Which antigens these TCRs recognize remains unknown. TCRdb re-analysed the reads in MiXCR, keeping a single row per CDR3 protein. Here the sample spans approximately 770,000 distinct CDR3 sequences, about 29% being singletons. The input for sequencing was cultured CD8+ T cells from PBMCs, taken from culture after CMV antigen stimulation. The receptors were sampled from a human donor in good health (CMV status not recorded). Some clones in this sample may be carry-over from other donors' samples. Each CDR3 is given with its conserved first and last residue. A D gene is named only where the DNA matches it firmly. The size field is filled for only some rows; it gives once, few, many or a size class.

j_gene	d_gene	abundance	v_gene	CDR3nt	CDR3aa
TRBJ2-5	-	-	TRBV12-3/TRBV12-4	TGTGCCAGCAGTCCTCCGGGGGTTAGCGGCGAGACCCAGTACTTC	CASSPPGVSGETQYF
TRBJ1-6	-	few	TRBV7-6	TGTGCCAGCAGCCAAAACGAGGGAGGGAATTCACCCCTCCACTTT	CASSQNEGGNSPLHF
TRBJ2-6	-	many	TRBV24-1	TGTGCCACCTTTAAGGGGGGCGATGGGGCCAACGTCCTGACTTTC	CATFKGGDGANVLTF
TRBJ2-7	-	few	TRBV7-2	TGTGCCAGCAGCTTACGCCGGGGCGTTTCCTACGAGCAGTACTTC	CASSLRRGVSYEQYF
TRBJ2-1	TRBD2	few	TRBV19	TGTGCCAGTACCCTTAGCGGGGGGGGGAACGAGCAGTTCTTC	CASTLSGGGNEQFF
TRBJ2-1	TRBD2	few	TRBV12-5	TGTGCTAGTGGTTTCCGGACTAGCGGGGGCCAGGGGGATGAGCAGTTCTTC	CASGFRTSGGQGDEQFF
TRBJ2-7	-	few	TRBV7-9	TGTGCCAGCAGCTTCCGGGGCTCCTACGAGCAGTACTTC	CASSFRGSYEQYF
TRBJ2-3	TRBD2	-	TRBV12-3/TRBV12-4	TGTGCCAGCAGTCTCCCTAGCGGGGGGTCTAGCACAGATACGCAGTATTTT	CASSLPSGGSSTDTQYF
TRBJ1-1	-	-	TRBV10-3	TGTGCCATCAGTGAGTCCCTGGAAGGTGTGGCTGAAGCTTTCTTT	CAISESLEGVAEAFF
TRBJ2-1	TRBD2	-	TRBV27	TGTGCCAGCAGTCCCTCCGGGGGGGGCTTTTTAATGTTTGGCAATGAGCAGTTCTTC	CASSPSGGGFLMFGNEQFF
TRBJ2-1	TRBD2	few	TRBV5-4	TGTGCCAGCAGCCTGGGATTTAGCGGGGGGGATAATGAGCAGTTCTTC	CASSLGFSGGDNEQFF
TRBJ1-2	TRBD1	many	TRBV7-3	TGTGCCAGCAGCCCAATGTCAGGGGGCGACTATGGCTACACCTTC	CASSPMSGGDYGYTF
TRBJ1-5	TRBD1	-	TRBV10-2	TGCGCCAGCAGGGGACAGGGAGAGGTCGCTCAGCCCCAGCATTTT	CASRGQGEVAQPQHF
TRBJ1-1	-	-	TRBV27	TGTGCCAGCGATTTGTTGATGAACACTGAAGCTTTCTTT	CASDLLMNTEAFF
TRBJ2-1	-	many	TRBV7-2	TGTGCCAGCAGCTTATTGGGGGGGCGGAATAATGAGCAGTTCTTC	CASSLLGGRNNEQFF
TRBJ2-1	-	many	TRBV11-3	TGTGCCAGCAGCTCCCGGGACAATTACAATGAGCAGTTCTTC	CASSSRDNYNEQFF
TRBJ2-7	TRBD1	-	TRBV7-9	TGTGCCAGCAGCTTGGAGACAGGGTACTACGAGCAGTACTTC	CASSLETGYYEQYF
TRBJ1-1	-	-	TRBV4-3	TGCGCCAGCAGCCAAGAATTGGATGTAAACACTGAAGCTTTCTTT	CASSQELDVNTEAFF
TRBJ2-1	TRBD2	-	TRBV11-1	TGTGCCAGCAGCGAAGACGGGACTATGTTCGATGAGCAGTTCTTC	CASSEDGTMFDEQFF
TRBJ2-5	-	-	TRBV28	TGTGCCAGCAGTTTTTTCTTCCAAGAGACCCAGTACTTC	CASSFFFQETQYF
TRBJ1-6	TRBD1	-	TRBV7-9	TGTGCCAGCAGCTGGGACAGGGTGGCTTCACCCCTCCACTTT	CASSWDRVASPLHF
TRBJ1-4	-	-	TRBV6-6	TGTGCCAGCACCCTGAGGGCAGAGGATGAAAAACTGTTTTTT	CASTLRAEDEKLFF
TRBJ2-2	TRBD2	many	TRBV11-3	TGTGCCAGCAGCGGGAGGGGTGCCGGGGAGCTGTTTTTT	CASSGRGAGELFF
TRBJ1-5	-	-	TRBV10-2	TGCGCCAGCAGTGAGGACAGTCCCCATGCCGTTAATCAGCCCCAGCATTTT	CASSEDSPHAVNQPQHF
TRBJ1-3	-	-	TRBV7-9	TGTGCCAGCAGAGGGTCCGGACGGACCACTGGAAACACCATATATTTT	CASRGSGRTTGNTIYF
TRBJ1-1	TRBD1	-	TRBV7-9	TGTGCCAGCAGTCGCCCGGGACAGGGTACGCCTGAAGCTTTCTTT	CASSRPGQGTPEAFF
TRBJ2-3	TRBD2	few	TRBV6-5	TGTGCCAGCAGTTACTCTGCTAGCGGGGGGGCAGGCGGAGATACGCAGTATTTT	CASSYSASGGAGGDTQYF
TRBJ2-3	-	-	TRBV6-6	TGTGCCAGCAGTTACAGAGGGAAAATGAGGTCTCCCACCACAGATACGCAGTATTTT	CASSYRGKMRSPTTDTQYF
TRBJ2-3	-	many	TRBV7-9	TGTGCCAGCAGCTTCCCCCGGTCACGAGTCCCTAGCACAGATACGCAGTATTTT	CASSFPRSRVPSTDTQYF
TRBJ1-5	TRBD1	-	TRBV13	TGTGCCAGCAGCAGACAAGGGGGCCGTGGCAATCAGCCCCAGCATTTT	CASSRQGGRGNQPQHF
TRBJ1-2	TRBD1	-	TRBV7-3	TGTGCCAGCAGCCTCGGACAGGGCGCGACGGGCTACACCTTC	CASSLGQGATGYTF
TRBJ2-3	TRBD1	-	TRBV7-6	TGTGCCAGCAGTCCCACTCTTGACAGGGGGCGCACAGATACGCAGTATTTT	CASSPTLDRGRTDTQYF
TRBJ2-7	-	-	TRBV12-3/TRBV12-4	TGTGCCAGCAGTCCTGGACTGGACGAGCAGTACTTC	CASSPGLDEQYF
TRBJ2-1	TRBD1	-	TRBV7-6	TGTGCCAGCACCACCGGGCCGGGACAGGGGCTCAATGAGCAGTTCTTC	CASTTGPGQGLNEQFF
TRBJ1-6	-	-	TRBV4-3	TGCGCCAGCAGCCAAGTCAACGGTCTCCTTGCTAATTCACCCCTCCACTTT	CASSQVNGLLANSPLHF
TRBJ2-2	-	once	TRBV4-3	TGCGCCAGCAGCCAATTTAGGGGGACCACCGGGGAGCTGTTTTTT	CASSQFRGTTGELFF
TRBJ2-1	-	few	TRBV27	TGTGCCAGCAGTGAGGACACGATCTACAATGAGCAGTTCTTC	CASSEDTIYNEQFF
TRBJ1-3	TRBD1	few	TRBV5-1	TGCGCCAGCAGCCCCCGGGACAGGCGAGTCTCTCTGGAAGACACCATATATTTT	CASSPRDRRVSLEDTIYF
TRBJ2-2	-	few	TRBV25-1	TGTGCCAGCAGTGAACCAGGGGCCCTAACGGCCGGGGAGCTGTTTTTT	CASSEPGALTAGELFF
TRBJ1-2	-	many	TRBV7-9	TGTGCCAGCAGCTCGCCCAACCGGGACAACTATGGCTACACCTTC	CASSSPNRDNYGYTF
TRBJ1-5	-	once	TRBV12-5	TGTGCTAGTGGTTTTGGACATCCGAATAGCAATCAGCCCCAGCATTTT	CASGFGHPNSNQPQHF
TRBJ2-1	TRBD1	many	TRBV7-2	TGTGCCAGCAGCTTACTCGGACTTAGGGACAGGGGGCGTAATGAGCAGTTCTTC	CASSLLGLRDRGRNEQFF
TRBJ2-2	-	-	TRBV4-3	TGCGCCAGCAGCCAAGATTTTACAGGTCGGGACACCGGGGAGCTGTTTTTT	CASSQDFTGRDTGELFF
TRBJ2-5	-	few	TRBV11-2	TGTGCCAGCAGCTTAGGGACCCCGGGACAACTAACCCTCCAAGAGACCCAGTACTTC	CASSLGTPGQLTLQETQYF
TRBJ2-3	-	-	TRBV10-3	TGTGCCATCAGTGAATCGCTAGGGGTTAGCACAGATACGCAGTATTTT	CAISESLGVSTDTQYF
TRBJ1-6	TRBD1	-	TRBV6-6	TGTGCCAGCAGTTACTCCCGACAGGGGAGGTCGGAGCCCCTCCACTTT	CASSYSRQGRSEPLHF
TRBJ2-1	-	many	TRBV7-2	TGTGCCAGCCTTCGACCGGGTTATCGATACAATGAGCAGTTCTTC	CASLRPGYRYNEQFF
TRBJ2-5	TRBD1	-	TRBV29-1	TGCAGCGTTCCGGGACAGGGGGTGGAGACCCAGTACTTC	CSVPGQGVETQYF
TRBJ2-1	TRBD2	-	TRBV11-2	TGTGCCAGCAGCTTAGTGAGGCTAGCGGAATGGGGGGACAATGAGCAGTTCTTC	CASSLVRLAEWGDNEQFF
TRBJ1-2	-	-	TRBV6-6	TGTGCCAGCGGTGCGGGTGACTATGGCTACACCTTC	CASGAGDYGYTF
TRBJ2-7	-	-	TRBV12-3/TRBV12-4	TGTGCCAGCAGTTTACGACTCCTGTGGGAGCAGTACTTC	CASSLRLLWEQYF
TRBJ1-1	-	-	TRBV9	TGTGCCAGCAGCGCCGACCCTTTGGACACTGAAGCTTTCTTT	CASSADPLDTEAFF
TRBJ2-1	-	few	TRBV4-1	TGCGCCAGCAGCCAAGTGTCTCCGCGGGGACCCCACAATGAGCAGTTCTTC	CASSQVSPRGPHNEQFF